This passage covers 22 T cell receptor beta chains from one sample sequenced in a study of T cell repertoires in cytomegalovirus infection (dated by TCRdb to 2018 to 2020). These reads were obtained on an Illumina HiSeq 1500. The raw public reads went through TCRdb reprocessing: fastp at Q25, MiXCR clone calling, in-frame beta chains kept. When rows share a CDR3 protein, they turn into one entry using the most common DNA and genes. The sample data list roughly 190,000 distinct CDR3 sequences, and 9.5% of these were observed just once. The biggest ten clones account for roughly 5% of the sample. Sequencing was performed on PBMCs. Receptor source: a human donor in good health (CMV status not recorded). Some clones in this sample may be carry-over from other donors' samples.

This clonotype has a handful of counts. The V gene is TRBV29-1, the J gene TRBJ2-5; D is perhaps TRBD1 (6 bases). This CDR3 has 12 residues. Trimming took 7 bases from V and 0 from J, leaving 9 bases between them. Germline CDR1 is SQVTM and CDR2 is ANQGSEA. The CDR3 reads CSARTDQETQYF. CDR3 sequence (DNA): TGCAGCGCTCGGACAGACCAAGAGACCCAGTACTTC. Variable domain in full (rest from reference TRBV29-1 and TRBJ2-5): SAVISQKPSRDICQRGTSLTIQCQVDSQVTMMFWYRQQPGQSLTLIATANQGSEATYESGFVIDKFPISRPNLTFSTLTVSNMSPEDSSIYLCSARTDQETQYFGPGTRLLVL.

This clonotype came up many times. The CDR3 DNA reads as TGTGCCAGTAGCGGCGGTTTAGCGGGAGAGATCGCGCAGTATTTT. Protein: CASSGGLAGEIAQYF. The chain is built from TRBV19 and TRBJ2-3; 9 bases fit TRBD2. V lost 6 bases to trimming and J lost 10 bases; unmatched junction nucleotides: 14. CDR1 and CDR2 from the germline V gene are LNHDA and SQIVND (reference sequence). The CDR3 contains 15 residues.

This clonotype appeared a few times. The CDR3 DNA sequence: TGCAGTGCTTATAATTATATGGGACGACAGGGGAATCAGCCCCAGCATTTT. Translating it yields CSAYNYMGRQGNQPQHF. V gene TRBV20-1 combines with J gene TRBJ1-5, with 8 bases lining up with TRBD1. V dropped 5 bases and J dropped 4; count of bases not matched to a gene: 16. The CDR3 runs 17 residues. Per the germline V gene, CDR1 is DFQATT and CDR2 is SNEGSKA (reference sequence).

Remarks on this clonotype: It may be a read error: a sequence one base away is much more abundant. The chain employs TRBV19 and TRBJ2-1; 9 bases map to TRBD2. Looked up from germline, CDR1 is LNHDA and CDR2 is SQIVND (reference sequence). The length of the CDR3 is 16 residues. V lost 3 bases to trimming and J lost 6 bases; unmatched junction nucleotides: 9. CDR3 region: CASSISGGTLVNEQFF. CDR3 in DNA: TGTGCCAGTAGTATTAGCGGGGGCACCCTCGTCAATGAGCAGTTCTTC.

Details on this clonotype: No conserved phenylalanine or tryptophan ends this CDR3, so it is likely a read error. The CDR3 DNA is TGCAGTGCTAGAGCCCTCTCCCTCGGGGTAAGAGAGACCCAGTACTTA. Translating gives CSARALSLGVRETQYL. V usage is TRBV20-1 and J usage is TRBJ2-5, with D possibly matching TRBD2 (5 bases). This CDR3 has 16 amino acids. Trimming left V 1 base short and J 4 bases short, with 19 bases between. Germline loops: CDR1 DFQATT, CDR2 SNEGSKA (reference sequence).

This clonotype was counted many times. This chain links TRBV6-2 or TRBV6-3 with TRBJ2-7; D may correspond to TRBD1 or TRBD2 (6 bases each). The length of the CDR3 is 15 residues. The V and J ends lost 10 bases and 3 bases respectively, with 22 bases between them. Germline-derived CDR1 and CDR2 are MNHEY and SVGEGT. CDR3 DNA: TGTGCCACCGACAGGACCGGGACTTCTGTCTACGAGCAGTACTTC. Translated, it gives CATDRTGTSVYEQYF.

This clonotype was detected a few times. The chain's CDR3 is CASSKKGASNQPQHF. For the CDR3, the DNA is TGTGCCAGCAGCAAAAAGGGGGCTAGCAATCAGCCCCAGCATTTT. J is TRBJ1-5 and V is TRBV7-2, with 7 bases identical to TRBD1. Per the germline V gene, CDR1 is SGHTA and CDR2 is FQGNSA. The CDR3 is made up of 15 amino acids. With V trimmed by 5 bases and J by 0 bases, 4 bases remained unmatched.

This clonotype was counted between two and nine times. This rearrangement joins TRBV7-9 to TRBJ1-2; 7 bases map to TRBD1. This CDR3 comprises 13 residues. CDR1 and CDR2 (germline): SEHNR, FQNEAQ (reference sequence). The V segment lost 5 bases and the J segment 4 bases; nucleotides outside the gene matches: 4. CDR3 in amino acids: CASSEDRVYGYTF. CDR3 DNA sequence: TGTGCCAGCAGCGAAGACAGGGTCTATGGCTACACCTTC. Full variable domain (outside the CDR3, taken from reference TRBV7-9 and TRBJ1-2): DTGVSQNPRHKITKRGQNVTFRCDPISEHNRLYWYRQTLGQGPEFLTYFQNEAQLEKSRLLSDRFSAERPKGSFSTLEIQRTEQGDSAMYLCASSEDRVYGYTFGSGTRLTVV.

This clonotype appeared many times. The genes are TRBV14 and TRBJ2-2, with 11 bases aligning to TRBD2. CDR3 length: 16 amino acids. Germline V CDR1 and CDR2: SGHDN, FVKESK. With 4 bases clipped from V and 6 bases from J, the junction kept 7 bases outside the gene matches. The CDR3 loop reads CASSPQTSGKAGELFF. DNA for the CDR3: TGTGCCAGCAGCCCTCAGACTAGCGGGAAGGCCGGGGAGCTGTTTTTT.

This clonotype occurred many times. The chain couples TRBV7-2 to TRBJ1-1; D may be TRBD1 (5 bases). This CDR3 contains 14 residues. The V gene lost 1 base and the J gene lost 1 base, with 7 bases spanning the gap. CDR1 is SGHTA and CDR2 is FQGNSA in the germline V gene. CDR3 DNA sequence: TGTGCCAGCAGCTTAGGGCAGGGGAACACTGAAGCTTTCTTT. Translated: CASSLGQGNTEAFF.

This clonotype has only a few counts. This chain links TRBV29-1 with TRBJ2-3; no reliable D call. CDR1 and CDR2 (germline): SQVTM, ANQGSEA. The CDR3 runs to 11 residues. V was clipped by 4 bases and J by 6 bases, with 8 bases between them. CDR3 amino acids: CSVAVGDTQYF. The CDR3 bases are TGCAGCGTTGCCGTCGGCGATACGCAGTATTTT.

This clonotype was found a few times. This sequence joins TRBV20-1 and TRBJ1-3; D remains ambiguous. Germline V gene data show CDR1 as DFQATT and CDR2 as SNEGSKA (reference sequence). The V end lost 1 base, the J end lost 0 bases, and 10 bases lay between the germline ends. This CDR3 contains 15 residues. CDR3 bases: TGCAGTGCTAGAGTTCCGGGATCCTCTGGAAACACCATATATTTT. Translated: CSARVPGSSGNTIYF.

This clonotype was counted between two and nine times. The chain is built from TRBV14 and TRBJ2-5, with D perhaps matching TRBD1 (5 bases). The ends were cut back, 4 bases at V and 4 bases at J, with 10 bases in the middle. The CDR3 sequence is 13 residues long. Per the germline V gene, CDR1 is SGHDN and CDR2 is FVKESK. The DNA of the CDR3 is TGTGCCAGCAGCCGACAGTCTCCAGAGACCCAGTACTTC. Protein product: CASSRQSPETQYF.

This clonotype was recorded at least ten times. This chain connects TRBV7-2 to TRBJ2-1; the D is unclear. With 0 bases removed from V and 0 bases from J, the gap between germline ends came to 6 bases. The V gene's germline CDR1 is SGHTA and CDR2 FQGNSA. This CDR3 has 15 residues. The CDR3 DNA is TGTGCCAGCAGCTTAGCCCCTGCCTCCTACAATGAGCAGTTCTTC. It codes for CASSLAPASYNEQFF.

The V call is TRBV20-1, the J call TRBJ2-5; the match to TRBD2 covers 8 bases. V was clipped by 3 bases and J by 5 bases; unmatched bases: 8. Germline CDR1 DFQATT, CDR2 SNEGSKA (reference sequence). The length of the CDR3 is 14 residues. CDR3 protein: CSASLSGMGETQYF. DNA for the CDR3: TGCAGTGCTAGTCTTAGCGGGATGGGCGAGACCCAGTACTTC.

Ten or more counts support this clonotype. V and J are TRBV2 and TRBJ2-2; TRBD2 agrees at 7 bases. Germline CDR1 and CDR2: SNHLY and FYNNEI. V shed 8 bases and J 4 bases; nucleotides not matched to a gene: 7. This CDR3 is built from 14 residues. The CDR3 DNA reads TGTGCCAGCTTTTCGGCTAGCGGCACCGGGGAGCTGTTTTTT. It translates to CASFSASGTGELFF.

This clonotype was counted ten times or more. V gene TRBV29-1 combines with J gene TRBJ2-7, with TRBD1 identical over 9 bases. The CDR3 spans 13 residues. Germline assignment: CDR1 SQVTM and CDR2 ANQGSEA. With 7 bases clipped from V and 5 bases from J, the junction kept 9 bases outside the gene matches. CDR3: CSGQGGSWDEQYF. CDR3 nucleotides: TGCAGCGGACAGGGGGGGTCTTGGGACGAGCAGTACTTC.

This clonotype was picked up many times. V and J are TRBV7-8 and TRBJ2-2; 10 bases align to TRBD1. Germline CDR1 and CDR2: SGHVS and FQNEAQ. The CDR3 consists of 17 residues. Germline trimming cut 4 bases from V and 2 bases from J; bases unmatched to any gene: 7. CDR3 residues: CASSYPDRGPNTGELFF. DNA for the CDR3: TGTGCCAGCAGCTATCCCGACAGGGGGCCCAACACCGGGGAGCTGTTTTTT.

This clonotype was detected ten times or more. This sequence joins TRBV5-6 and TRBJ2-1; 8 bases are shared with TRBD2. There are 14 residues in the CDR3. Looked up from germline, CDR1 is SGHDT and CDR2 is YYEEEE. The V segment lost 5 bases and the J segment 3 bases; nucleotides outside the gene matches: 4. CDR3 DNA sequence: TGTGCCAGCAGGGCGGGGGGTTACTACAATGAGCAGTTCTTC. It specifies CASRAGGYYNEQFF.

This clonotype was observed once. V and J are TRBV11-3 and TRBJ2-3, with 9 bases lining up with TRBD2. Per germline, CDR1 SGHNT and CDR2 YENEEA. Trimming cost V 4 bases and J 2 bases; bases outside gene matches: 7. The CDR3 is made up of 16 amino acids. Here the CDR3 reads CASSSLSGSNTDTQYF. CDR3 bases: TGTGCCAGCAGCTCCCTTAGCGGGAGCAACACAGATACGCAGTATTTT.

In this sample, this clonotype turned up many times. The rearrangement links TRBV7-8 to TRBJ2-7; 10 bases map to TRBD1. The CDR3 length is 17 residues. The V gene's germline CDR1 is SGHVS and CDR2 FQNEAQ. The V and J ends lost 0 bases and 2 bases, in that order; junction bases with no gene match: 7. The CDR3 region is CASSLAGIGQGAYEQYF. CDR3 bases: TGTGCCAGCAGCTTAGCAGGGATCGGACAGGGGGCCTACGAGCAGTACTTC. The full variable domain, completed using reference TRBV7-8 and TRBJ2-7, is GAGVSQSPRYKVAKRGQDVALRCDPISGHVSLFWYQQALGQGPEFLTYFQNEAQLDKSGLPSDRFFAERPEGSVSTLKIQRTQQEDSAVYLCASSLAGIGQGAYEQYFGPGTRLTVT.

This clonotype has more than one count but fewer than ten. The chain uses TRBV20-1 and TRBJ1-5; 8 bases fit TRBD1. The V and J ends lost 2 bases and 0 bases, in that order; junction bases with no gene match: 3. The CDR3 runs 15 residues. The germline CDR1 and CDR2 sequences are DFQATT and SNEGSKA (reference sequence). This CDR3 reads CSARSGQGSNQPQHF. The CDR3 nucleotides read TGCAGTGCTAGATCAGGACAGGGTAGCAATCAGCCCCAGCATTTT.